This T cell receptor (beta chain) comes out of a study of T cells in Graves' hyperthyroidism and ophthalmopathy. The CDR3 length is 14 residues. The germline V gene encodes CDR1 SGHRS and CDR2 YFSETQ. V lost 1 base, J lost 2 bases, and 9 bases lay in between. Amplification of TCR beta CDR3 regions used RNA as the template. RT-PCR in the first round (using the HTBI primer set) targeted the TCR CDR3. TCRdb re-derived calls from the multiplex PCR reads in MiXCR, one entry per CDR3 protein. The data contain 450,000 to 600,000 distinct CDR3 sequences, approximately 20% of them seen just once; the ten biggest clones take up over 45%. Lactation, pregnancy, other autoimmune disease or uncontrolled infection excluded patients. Clinical symptoms, serum thyroxine and TRAb, thyroid ultrasound and orbital computed tomography together formed the diagnostic basis. In this sample, this clonotype turned up a few times.

Sequencing used blood. The chain joins TRBV5-1 to TRBJ1-1, with D uncertain. This receptor was obtained from a man in his forties with Graves' ophthalmopathy. Written as DNA, the CDR3 is TGCGCCAGCAGCTTGACCCCAGCTAACACTGAAGCTTTCTTT. Translation: CASSLTPANTEAFF.